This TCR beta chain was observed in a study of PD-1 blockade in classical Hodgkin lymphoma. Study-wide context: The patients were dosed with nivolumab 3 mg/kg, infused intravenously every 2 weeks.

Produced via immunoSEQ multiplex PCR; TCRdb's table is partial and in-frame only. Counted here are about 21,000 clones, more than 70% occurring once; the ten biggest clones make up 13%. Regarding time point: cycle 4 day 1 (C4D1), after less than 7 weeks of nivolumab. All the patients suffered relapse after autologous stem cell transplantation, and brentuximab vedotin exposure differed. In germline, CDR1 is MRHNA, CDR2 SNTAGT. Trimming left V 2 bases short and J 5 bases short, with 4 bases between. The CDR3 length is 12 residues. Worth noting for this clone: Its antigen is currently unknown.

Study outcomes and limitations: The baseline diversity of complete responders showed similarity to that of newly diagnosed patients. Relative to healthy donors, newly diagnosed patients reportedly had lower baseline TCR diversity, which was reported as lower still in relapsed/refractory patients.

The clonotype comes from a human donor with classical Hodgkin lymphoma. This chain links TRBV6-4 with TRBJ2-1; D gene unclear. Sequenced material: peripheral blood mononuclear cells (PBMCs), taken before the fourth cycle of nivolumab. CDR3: CASSDRDNEQFF. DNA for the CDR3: TGTGCCAGCAGTGACAGGGACAATGAGCAGTTCTTC.